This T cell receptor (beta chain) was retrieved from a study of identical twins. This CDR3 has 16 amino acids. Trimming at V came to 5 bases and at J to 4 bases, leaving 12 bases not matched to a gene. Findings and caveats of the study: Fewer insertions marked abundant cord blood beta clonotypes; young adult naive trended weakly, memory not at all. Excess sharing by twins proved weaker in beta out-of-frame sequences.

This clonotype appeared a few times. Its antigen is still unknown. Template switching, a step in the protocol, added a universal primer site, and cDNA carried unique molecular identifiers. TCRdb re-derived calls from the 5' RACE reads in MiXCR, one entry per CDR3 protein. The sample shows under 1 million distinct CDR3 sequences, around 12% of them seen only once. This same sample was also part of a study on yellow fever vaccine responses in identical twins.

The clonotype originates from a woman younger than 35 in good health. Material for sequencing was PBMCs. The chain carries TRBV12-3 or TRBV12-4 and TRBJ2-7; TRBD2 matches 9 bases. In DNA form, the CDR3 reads TGTGCCAGCAGTCCCGGGGGGGGGACTAGCAGTTACGAGCAGTACTTC. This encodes CASSPGGGTSSYEQYF.